These 26 T cell receptor beta chains originate from one sample sequenced in a study of siplizumab effects on memory and regulatory T cells. Sequencing was performed with immunoSEQ multiplex PCR; in TCRdb, only in-frame clones are kept and a portion is missing. In the table there are approximately 68,000 clones, about 89% of which are singletons. The sample taken for sequencing was CD8+ T cells sorted from blood. Source of these receptors: a human donor in good health.

This chain uses TRBV14 with TRBJ2-3; weak D call: TRBD1 (5 bases). V lost 2 bases and J 2 bases, leaving 17 bases between the germline ends. This CDR3 has 17 amino acids. Germline V gene sequence: CDR1 SGHDN, CDR2 FVKESK. The CDR3 spells CASSQHWGSEDTDTQYF. The DNA of the CDR3 is TGTGCCAGCAGCCAACATTGGGGCAGCGAGGACACAGATACGCAGTATTTT.

J is TRBJ2-7 and V is TRBV2; D unclear. The germline V gene encodes CDR1 SNHLY and CDR2 FYNNEI. Trimming took off 0 bases at V and 3 bases at J, with 18 bases between the two ends. This CDR3 region has 17 residues. The CDR3 nucleotides are TGTGCCAGCAGTGAAGCGTTGTTCGGCCGGTCTTTCTACGAGCAGTACTTC. It translates to CASSEALFGRSFYEQYF.

The rearrangement joins TRBV27 to TRBJ2-5, with 9 bases matching TRBD2. Germline V gene lookup returns CDR1 MNHEY and CDR2 SMNVEV (reference sequence). V lost 5 bases to trimming and J lost 0 bases; unmatched junction nucleotides: 7. CDR3 length: 16 amino acids. The DNA of the CDR3 is TGTGCCAGCAGTATCGGACTAGCGCCCGACCAAGAGACCCAGTACTTC. Protein sequence: CASSIGLAPDQETQYF.

The CDR3 nucleotides are TGTGCCAGCAGCTCAGCGGGGTCCTACGAGCAGTACTTC. It translates to CASSSAGSYEQYF. The V call is TRBV11-2, the J call TRBJ2-7, with 7 positions matching TRBD2. The V and J ends lost 4 bases and 1 base, in that order; junction bases with no gene match: 1. Germline V CDR1 and CDR2: SGHAT, FQNNGV. CDR3 size: 13 residues.

The gene calls are TRBV11-3 and TRBJ2-1; tentatively, D is TRBD1 (7 bases). The germline gives CDR1 SGHNT, CDR2 YENEEA. This CDR3 has 16 amino acids. The V end was cut by 4 bases, the J end by 7 bases, with 20 bases between. As DNA, the CDR3 is TGTGCCAGCAGCTCCGTCGGCGGGACAGCCTTGAATGAGCAGTTCTTC. Its translation is CASSSVGGTALNEQFF.

V and J are TRBV7-9 and TRBJ2-7; D is unresolved. V shed 5 bases and J shed 3 bases, with 8 bases lying between them. The CDR3 sequence is 12 residues long. Germline assignment: CDR1 SEHNR and CDR2 FQNEAQ (reference sequence). The CDR3: CASSQDLYEQYF. The CDR3 DNA follows: TGTGCCAGCAGCCAAGACCTCTACGAGCAGTACTTC.

V and J are TRBV19 and TRBJ1-2, with a possible D match to TRBD1 (6 bases). CDR1 is LNHDA, CDR2 SQIVND, per germline (reference sequence). This CDR3 region has 15 residues. The ends were cut back, 6 bases at V and 4 bases at J, with 18 bases in the middle. This chain's CDR3 is CASSPDMGASYGYTF. CDR3 nucleotide sequence: TGTGCCAGTAGCCCGGACATGGGGGCTAGCTATGGCTACACCTTC.

The gene calls are TRBV10-3 and TRBJ2-1; 16 bases are shared with TRBD2. Germline-derived CDR1 and CDR2 are ENHRY and SYGVKD. CDR3 size: 17 residues. With V trimmed by 10 bases and J by 2 bases, 8 bases remained unmatched. The CDR3 nucleotides read TGTGCCACCTTAGCCGGGACTAGCGGGGGGGCCTACAATGAGCAGTTCTTC. It translates to CATLAGTSGGAYNEQFF.

This chain uses TRBV30 with TRBJ1-5, with 7 bases identical to TRBD1. Unmatched junction bases numbered 5, after V lost 2 bases and J lost 7 bases. There are 13 residues in the CDR3. The germline CDR1 and CDR2 sequences are GTSNPN and SVGIG (reference sequence). The CDR3 DNA is TGTGCCTGGAGTCTAGACAGGGCACAGCCCCAGCATTTT. Its protein product is CAWSLDRAQPQHF.

The chain links TRBV29-1 to TRBJ1-2; unclear D gene. V gave up 0 bases and J gave up 3 bases, with 11 bases separating them. The CDR3 sequence is 14 residues long. The germline V gene encodes CDR1 SQVTM and CDR2 ANQGSEA. The DNA for the CDR3 is TGCAGCGTTGAAGATCCGGAGGCGGACTATGGCTACACCTTC. It translates to CSVEDPEADYGYTF.

V is TRBV19 and J is TRBJ1-1, with D hard to call. V lost 1 base to trimming and J lost 11 bases, with 11 bases between them. Germline loops: CDR1 LNHDA, CDR2 SQIVND (reference sequence). The length of the CDR3 is 12 residues. The CDR3 DNA is TGTGCCAGTAGTATAGGACTAGGAATGGCTTTCTTT. This sequence encodes CASSIGLGMAFF. Drawing the rest from reference TRBV19 and TRBJ1-1, the complete variable domain is DGGITQSPKYLFRKEGQNVTLSCEQNLNHDAMYWYRQDPGQGLRLIYYSQIVNDFQKGDIAEGYSVSREKKESFPLTVTSAQKNPTAFYLCASSIGLGMAFFGQGTRLTVV.

The V call is TRBV27, the J call TRBJ2-4; weak D call: TRBD2 (5 bases). The CDR3 has 14 amino acids. Germline V gives CDR1 MNHEY, CDR2 SMNVEV (reference sequence). V shed 3 bases and J shed 9 bases, with 15 bases lying between them. DNA of the CDR3: TGTGCCAGCAGTTTTTCAGGAGGCTCGTCCATTCAGTACTTC. It encodes CASSFSGGSSIQYF.

The V and J genes are TRBV5-1 and TRBJ2-3, with D hard to call. The CDR3 covers 13 residues. Trimming removed 2 bases at V and 0 bases at J, with 4 bases between. CDR1 is SGHRS and CDR2 is YFSETQ in the germline V gene. The CDR3 loop is CASSFSSTDTQYF. CDR3 sequence (DNA): TGCGCCAGCAGCTTCTCTAGCACAGATACGCAGTATTTT. Full variable domain (rest looked up from reference TRBV5-1 and TRBJ2-3): KAGVTQTPRYLIKTRGQQVTLSCSPISGHRSVSWYQQTPGQGLQFLFEYFSETQRNKGNFPGRFSGRQFSNSRSEMNVSTLELGDSALYLCASSFSSTDTQYFGPGTRLTVL.

This chain links TRBV7-9 with TRBJ2-1; the match to TRBD2 covers 10 bases. CDR3 length: 16 amino acids. CDR1 and CDR2 from the germline V gene are SEHNR and FQNEAQ (reference sequence). V lost 5 bases, J lost 0 bases, and 4 bases stayed unmatched. As DNA, the CDR3 is TGTGCCAGCAGCCCACCTAGCGGGAGCTCCTACAATGAGCAGTTCTTC. Translation gives CASSPPSGSSYNEQFF.

The chain recombines TRBV19 with TRBJ1-5, with a weak D call TRBD1 (5 bases). Germline lookup yields CDR1 LNHDA and CDR2 SQIVND (reference sequence). Trimming removed 11 bases from V and 0 bases from J, with 14 bases in between. The length of the CDR3 is 14 residues. The CDR3 coding sequence is TGTGCCGGGGGGACCCGATATAGCAATCAGCCCCAGCATTTT. Translating it yields CAGGTRYSNQPQHF.

This sequence joins TRBV19 and TRBJ2-1; D gene ambiguous. CDR1 is LNHDA and CDR2 is SQIVND in the germline V gene (reference sequence). The CDR3 runs 15 residues. Trimming removed 2 bases at V and 4 bases at J, with 12 bases between. This chain's CDR3 is CASSIQAGPYNEQFF. CDR3 DNA sequence: TGTGCCAGTAGTATACAGGCAGGACCATACAATGAGCAGTTCTTC. Complete variable domain (other parts from reference TRBV19 and TRBJ2-1): DGGITQSPKYLFRKEGQNVTLSCEQNLNHDAMYWYRQDPGQGLRLIYYSQIVNDFQKGDIAEGYSVSREKKESFPLTVTSAQKNPTAFYLCASSIQAGPYNEQFFGPGTRLTVL.

This sequence joins TRBV6-5 and TRBJ1-5, with D uncertain. CDR3 length: 14 residues. Trimming took 5 bases from V and 10 from J, leaving 18 bases between them. CDR1 and CDR2 (germline): MNHEY, SVGAGI. CDR3 loop: CASSADMGSHPQHF. In nucleotides, the CDR3 is TGTGCCAGCAGTGCCGACATGGGGAGTCATCCCCAGCATTTT.

V and J are TRBV2 and TRBJ2-5; 8 bases align to TRBD1. With the DNA end fitting TRBJ2-7 better, the J assignment may be wrong. From germline, CDR1 is SNHLY and CDR2 FYNNEI. The CDR3 runs to 13 residues. The CDR3 reads CATTTDRDNEQYF. DNA for the CDR3: TGTGCCACGACAACGGACAGGGACAACGAGCAGTACTTC.

J is TRBJ2-1 and V is TRBV7-9; no firm D call. The V gene's germline CDR1 is SEHNR and CDR2 FQNEAQ (reference sequence). This CDR3 has 14 residues. V was pared by 10 bases and J by 0 bases, with 13 bases between. The DNA for the CDR3 is TGTGCCATCCTCGCCCGGAGCTCCTACAATGAGCAGTTCTTC. Translating it yields CAILARSSYNEQFF. The full variable domain, its missing parts supplied by reference TRBV7-9 and TRBJ2-1, is DTGVSQNPRHKITKRGQNVTFRCDPISEHNRLYWYRQTLGQGPEFLTYFQNEAQLEKSRLLSDRFSAERPKGSFSTLEIQRTEQGDSAMYLCAILARSSYNEQFFGPGTRLTVL.

The chain has TRBV27 and TRBJ1-4; no reliable D call. The CDR3 contains 14 residues. Deletions cut 5 bases from V and 4 bases from J, with 11 bases between. Germline V lookup: CDR1 MNHEY, CDR2 SMNVEV (reference sequence). CDR3 sequence: CASSGRASNEKLFF. CDR3 in DNA: TGTGCCAGCAGTGGCCGGGCCAGTAATGAAAAACTGTTTTTT.

V usage is TRBV19 and J usage is TRBJ1-2; D gene ambiguous. V was trimmed by 3 bases and J by 2 bases, leaving 10 bases between them. From germline, CDR1 is LNHDA and CDR2 SQIVND (reference sequence). The CDR3 spans 14 residues. The DNA of the CDR3 is TGTGCCAGTAGTATTATAGTGTCCAACTATGGCTACACCTTC. Translation gives CASSIIVSNYGYTF.

The chain uses TRBV7-2 and TRBJ2-3, with D uncertain. Trimming stripped 0 bases from V and 6 bases from J, with 13 bases between. Per germline, CDR1 SGHTA and CDR2 FQGNSA. CDR3 length: 15 amino acids. The CDR3 loop reads CASSLAGSEADTQYF. In nucleotides, the CDR3 is TGTGCCAGCAGCTTAGCGGGTTCTGAGGCGGATACGCAGTATTTT.

DNA of the CDR3: TGTGCCACCAGAGGCGGGGGTGAAAATACGCAGTATTTT. This sequence encodes CATRGGGENTQYF. The rearrangement joins TRBV19 to TRBJ2-3; 7 positions agree with TRBD2. V lost 10 bases to trimming and J lost 7 bases; unmatched junction nucleotides: 11. The CDR3 is made up of 13 amino acids. CDR1 and CDR2 from the germline V gene are LNHDA and SQIVND (reference sequence).

This clone was detected only a few times. The chain combines TRBV13 with TRBJ2-7, with D unclear. The CDR3 loop spans 13 amino acids. The V and J ends lost 1 base and 6 bases respectively, with 10 bases between them. Germline CDR1 PRHDT, CDR2 FYEKMQ (reference sequence). Here the CDR3 reads CASSLADQLEQYF. For the CDR3, the DNA is TGTGCCAGCAGCTTAGCAGATCAACTCGAGCAGTACTTC.

V gene TRBV29-1 combines with J gene TRBJ2-2; D unresolved. This CDR3 spans 13 amino acids. Trimming removed 2 bases at V and 3 bases at J, with 7 bases between. The V gene's germline CDR1 is SQVTM and CDR2 ANQGSEA. The CDR3 here is CSVESDYTGELFF. The CDR3 bases are TGCAGCGTTGAATCGGATTACACCGGGGAGCTGTTTTTT.

This chain connects TRBV2 to TRBJ2-1; 8 nucleotides agree with TRBD2. Germline V gene sequence: CDR1 SNHLY, CDR2 FYNNEI. The CDR3 consists of 16 residues. The V gene end was trimmed by 2 bases and the J gene end by 4 bases; junction bases not matched to a gene: 7. As DNA, the CDR3 is TGTGCCAGCAGTGAAATACCGGGGGGGCCTTACAATGAGCAGTTCTTC. Amino acid sequence: CASSEIPGGPYNEQFF.